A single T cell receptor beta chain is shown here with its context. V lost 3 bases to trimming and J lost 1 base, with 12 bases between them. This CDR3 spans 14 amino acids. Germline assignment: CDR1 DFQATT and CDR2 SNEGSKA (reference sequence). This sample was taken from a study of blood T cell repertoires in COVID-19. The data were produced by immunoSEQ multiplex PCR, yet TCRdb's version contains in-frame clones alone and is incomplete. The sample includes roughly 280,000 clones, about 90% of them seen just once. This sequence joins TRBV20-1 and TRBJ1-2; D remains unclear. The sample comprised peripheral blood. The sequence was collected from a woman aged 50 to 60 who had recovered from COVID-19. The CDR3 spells CSASLPGRNYGYTF. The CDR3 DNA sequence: TGCAGTGCTAGTCTGCCAGGCCGTAACTATGGCTACACCTTC.